These 5 T cell receptor beta chains were sequenced from one sample in a study of blood T cells in healthy people across ages. The use of a sample-barcoded 5' primer and a J-beta primer mix characterized a second PCR of about 6 to 11 cycles. TCRdb ran MiXCR on the 5' RACE reads and lists one entry per CDR3 protein. Among 2 million or so distinct CDR3 sequences listed, approximately 50% were seen once. Material for sequencing was blood. The receptors stem from a woman aged 40 to 50 in good health.

The chain has TRBV7-9 and TRBJ1-1, with a possible D match to TRBD1 (5 bases). Trimming removed 4 bases from V and 5 bases from J, with 14 bases in between. CDR1 is SEHNR, CDR2 FQNEAQ, per germline (reference sequence). The CDR3 has 14 residues. The CDR3, as DNA: TGTGCCAGCAGCTCCAGGGCCGGGGATACTGAAGCTTTCTTT. Translating gives CASSSRAGDTEAFF.

The rearrangement uses TRBV10-3 and TRBJ2-1; 12 bases are a match to TRBD2. The V gene's germline CDR1 is ENHRY and CDR2 SYGVKD. CDR3 length: 18 residues. V lost 3 bases and J lost 0; bases outside the gene matches: 6. The CDR3 DNA is TGTGCCATCAGTGAACTAGCGGGGGGTCAGAGCTCCTACAATGAGCAGTTCTTC. This translates into CAISELAGGQSSYNEQFF.

The genes are TRBV20-1 and TRBJ2-1; no reliable D call. The CDR3 has 14 amino acids. Germline lookup yields CDR1 DFQATT and CDR2 SNEGSKA (reference sequence). V shed 3 bases and J shed 2 bases, with 11 bases lying between them. This CDR3 reads CSASWPGPYNEQFF. The CDR3 nucleotides read TGCAGTGCTAGCTGGCCGGGCCCCTACAATGAGCAGTTCTTC.

V is TRBV7-2 and J is TRBJ1-6; possibly TRBD1 for D (5 bases). Germline CDR1 reads SGHTA; CDR2 reads FQGNSA. This CDR3 has 16 amino acids. V lost 4 bases and J 0 bases, leaving 10 bases between the germline ends. CDR3 in DNA: TGTGCCAGCAGCTCGGGACTGAGCTCCTATAATTCACCCCTCCACTTT. Protein: CASSSGLSSYNSPLHF.

V gene TRBV29-1 combines with J gene TRBJ2-3; 8 bases match TRBD1. The CDR3 has 13 residues. V lost 6 bases to trimming and J lost 8 bases; unmatched junction nucleotides: 10. The germline gives CDR1 SQVTM, CDR2 ANQGSEA. DNA of the CDR3: TGCAGCGTCGGCGGTCGGACAGGGCCTACGCAGTATTTT. Its translation is CSVGGRTGPTQYF.